This TCR beta chain was retrieved from a study of T-cell reconstitution after alpha-beta-depleted transplantation in children. Germline-derived CDR1 and CDR2 are SGHRS and YFSETQ. The CDR3 runs 15 residues. V lost 4 bases and J lost 2; bases outside the gene matches: 7. This clonotype was seen ten or more times. The target antigen is unknown. The study's findings and limits: At day 60, the high TCRbeta diversity found in some patients originated from recipient T cells and thymic progenitors that had survived. When one year had passed after transplant, most T-cell counts and diversity came from newly produced T cells. Several hundred expanded graft clones reportedly were the source of alpha-beta T cells about two months after transplant.

Preparation of the TCRbeta library used unique molecular identifiers. Each CDR3 protein gets one entry after TCRdb re-called the PCR reads with MiXCR. In the table there are fewer than 550,000 distinct CDR3 sequences, roughly an eighth of which are singletons. The starting material was PBMCs, mostly from graft donor cells, obtained 180 days after TCRalphabeta/CD19-depleted stem cell transplant. This chain connects TRBV5-1 to TRBJ1-2, with TRBD1 identical over 8 bases. This clonotype was sampled from a female patient aged 2 to 10 who had a stem cell transplant for aplastic anemia, so the T cells may come from the graft donor. The DNA for the CDR3 is TGCGCCAGCAGCACTCGGACAGGGACGAACTATGGCTACACCTTC. Its protein is CASSTRTGTNYGYTF.